This T cell receptor beta chain was found in a study of blood T cell repertoires in COVID-19. Background on the study: From the United States, Italy and Spain came samples of acute and convalescent COVID-19.

Profiling relied on immunoSEQ multiplex PCR, and the TCRdb table lists in-frame clones only, not all of them. The data contain tens of thousands of clones, about 88% of them singletons. Looked up from germline, CDR1 is SEHNR and CDR2 is FQNEAQ (reference sequence). The CDR3 runs to 15 residues. V lost 5 bases to trimming and J lost 3 bases, with 17 bases between them. This chain joins TRBV7-9 and TRBJ2-7; tentatively, D is TRBD2 (7 bases). This receptor was taken from a man aged 60 to 75 with active COVID-19. The specimen was peripheral blood. The DNA of the CDR3 is TGTGCCAGCAGCAGGGGAGGGGGAAGGAACTACGAGCAGTACTTC. Its protein product is CASSRGGGRNYEQYF.